The clone carrying this T cell receptor (beta chain) was recorded a few times. Its antigen remains unidentified. This CDR3 contains 16 residues. CDR1 and CDR2 (germline): MGHRA, YSYEKL. Between the trimmed V and J ends, which lost 0 bases and 2 bases, there was a span of 11 bases. These data belong to a study of cytomegalovirus exposure and HLA in healthy donors. Broader study findings: Around 160 TCR beta chains were listed as cytomegalovirus-associated. The authors later found HLA-associated TCR beta chains more clonally expanded than equally common others. The study reported that TCR beta sequences accurately predicted HLA-A and HLA-B alleles in most subjects. The classifier reportedly diagnosed cytomegalovirus status with high specificity and sensitivity.

Primers for the PCR totalled 60 Vbeta and 13 Jbeta. Measured with immunoSEQ multiplex PCR; TCRdb has only the in-frame clones, and not every one. The data hold 150,000 to 200,000 clones, with roughly 75% observed a single time. Source material: PBMCs. The chain combines TRBV4-1 with TRBJ1-5; a possible D gene is TRBD1 (6 bases). The sequence derives from a male donor in good health and CMV-seronegative. The CDR3 sequence is CASSQDGGLGNQPQHF. CDR3 coding DNA: TGCGCCAGCAGCCAAGACGGGGGGCTGGGCAATCAGCCCCAGCATTTT.